This T cell receptor beta chain originates from a study of tumor-infiltrating lymphocytes in primary liver carcinoma. The template, roughly 0.45 ug total RNA, yielded TCR beta cDNA made with a constant-region primer. Construction of TCR beta libraries relied on three successive nested multiplex PCR rounds employing slightly modified ARM-PCR. TRBV1-TRBV30 forward primers paired with a C-beta reverse primer drove the first two PCR rounds, around 9 cycles each. TCRdb used MiXCR to reprocess the multiplex PCR reads, holding one entry per CDR3 protein. The sample has over 250,000 distinct CDR3 sequences, 50% to 75% seen once; the top ten hold 15% to 20%. A note on this clonotype: Its antigen is not known.

Study outcomes and limitations: Less overlap was seen in tumor-adjacent and tumor-blood pairs than in tumor region pairs. Because of bulk unsorted sampling, CD4+ and CD8+ repertoires were not subjected to comparison.

For blood RNA, unsorted whole blood served as the source, and germline DNA was extracted too. Deletions cut 1 base from V and 5 bases from J, with 9 bases between. CDR3 size: 14 residues. Germline CDR1 is MDHEN and CDR2 is SYDVKM. The sequence derives from a woman aged 30 to 39 with primary liver carcinoma and hepatitis B virus infection. Material for sequencing was peripheral blood. The V and J genes are TRBV28 and TRBJ2-1, with no clear D. CDR3 in amino acids: CASSLLGRNNEQFF. CDR3 nucleotides: TGTGCCAGCAGTTTATTGGGTCGGAACAATGAGCAGTTCTTC. The entire variable domain, with the rest obtained from reference TRBV28 and TRBJ2-1, is as follows: DVKVTQSSRYLVKRTGEKVFLECVQDMDHENMFWYRQDPGLGLRLIYFSYDVKMKEKGDIPEGYSVSREKKERFSLILESASTNQTSMYLCASSLLGRNNEQFFGPGTRLTVL.